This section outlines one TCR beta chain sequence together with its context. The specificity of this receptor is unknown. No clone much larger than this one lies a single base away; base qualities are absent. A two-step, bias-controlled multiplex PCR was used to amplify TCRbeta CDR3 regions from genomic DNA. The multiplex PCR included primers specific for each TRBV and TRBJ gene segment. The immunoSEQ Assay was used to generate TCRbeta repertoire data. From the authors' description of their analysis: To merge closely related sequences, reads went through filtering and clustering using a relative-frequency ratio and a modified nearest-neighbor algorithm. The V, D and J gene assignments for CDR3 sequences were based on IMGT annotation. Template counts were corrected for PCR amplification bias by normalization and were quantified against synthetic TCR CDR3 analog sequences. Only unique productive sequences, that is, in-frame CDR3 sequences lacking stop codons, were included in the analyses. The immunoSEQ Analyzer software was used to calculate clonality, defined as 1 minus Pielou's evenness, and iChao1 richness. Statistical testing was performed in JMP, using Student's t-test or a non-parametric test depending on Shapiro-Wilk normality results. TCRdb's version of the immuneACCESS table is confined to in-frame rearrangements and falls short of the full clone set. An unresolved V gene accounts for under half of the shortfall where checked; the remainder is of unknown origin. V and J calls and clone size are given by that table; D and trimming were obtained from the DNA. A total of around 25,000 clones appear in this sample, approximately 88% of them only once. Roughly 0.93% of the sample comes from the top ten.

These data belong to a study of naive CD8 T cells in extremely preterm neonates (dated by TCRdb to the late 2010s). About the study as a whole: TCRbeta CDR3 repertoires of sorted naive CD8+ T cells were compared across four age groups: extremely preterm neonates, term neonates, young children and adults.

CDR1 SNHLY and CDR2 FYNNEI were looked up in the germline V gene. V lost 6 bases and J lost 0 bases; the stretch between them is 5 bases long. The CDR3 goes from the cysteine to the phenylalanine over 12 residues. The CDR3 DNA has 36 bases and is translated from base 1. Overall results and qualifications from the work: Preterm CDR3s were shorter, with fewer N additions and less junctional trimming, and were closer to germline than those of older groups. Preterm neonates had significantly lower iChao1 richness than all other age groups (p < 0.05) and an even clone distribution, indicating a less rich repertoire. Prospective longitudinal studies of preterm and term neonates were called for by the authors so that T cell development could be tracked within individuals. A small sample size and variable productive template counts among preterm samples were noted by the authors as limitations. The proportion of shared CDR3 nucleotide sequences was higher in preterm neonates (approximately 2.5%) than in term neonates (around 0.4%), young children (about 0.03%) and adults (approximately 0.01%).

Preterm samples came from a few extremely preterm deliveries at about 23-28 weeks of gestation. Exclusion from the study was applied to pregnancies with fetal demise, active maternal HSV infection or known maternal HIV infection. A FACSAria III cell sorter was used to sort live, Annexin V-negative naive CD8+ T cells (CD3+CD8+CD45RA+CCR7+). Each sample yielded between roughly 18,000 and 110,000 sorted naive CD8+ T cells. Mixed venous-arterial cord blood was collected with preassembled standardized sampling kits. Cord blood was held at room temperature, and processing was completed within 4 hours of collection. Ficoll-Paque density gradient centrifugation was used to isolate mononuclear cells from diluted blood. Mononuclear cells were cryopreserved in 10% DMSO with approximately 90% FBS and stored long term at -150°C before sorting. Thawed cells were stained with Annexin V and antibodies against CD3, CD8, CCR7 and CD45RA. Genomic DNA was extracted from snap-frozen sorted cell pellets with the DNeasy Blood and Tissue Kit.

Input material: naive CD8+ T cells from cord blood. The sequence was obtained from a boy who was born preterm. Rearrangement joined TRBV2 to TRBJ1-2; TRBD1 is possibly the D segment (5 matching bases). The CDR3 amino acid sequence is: CASRDTNYGYTF. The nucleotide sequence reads TGTGCCAGCAGGGACACTAACTATGGCTACACCTTC.